A single sample gave rise to the 24 T cell receptor beta chains below, sequenced in a study of shared clonotypes between healthy human individuals (dated by TCRdb to about 2020). Libraries were prepared through the immunoSEQ multiplex PCR assay. In its TCRdb copy, this immuneACCESS table keeps in-frame sequences only and misses some clones. Where compared with another copy, unresolved V genes explain less than half of these, and the others have no known cause. The table for this sample lists over 850,000 clones; about four fifths of them were counted only once. The top ten clones comprise 0.6% to 0.75% of the sample. The sample taken for sequencing was memory CD4+ T cells from PBMCs. The cell subset or site label, as the study defines it: CD45RA-negative fraction. These receptors all stem from a man younger than 35 in good health. Some clones in this sample may be carry-over from other donors' samples.

The chain links TRBV28 to TRBJ2-2, with D perhaps assigned TRBD1 or TRBD2 (5 bases each). The germline V and J ends were trimmed by 5 bases and 0 bases, with 16 bases remaining between them. The CDR3 has 17 residues. Germline-derived CDR1 and CDR2 are MDHEN and SYDVKM. The CDR3 nucleotides are TGTGCCAGCAGTGCCCGGGTCGGGGCGCCGAACACCGGGGAGCTGTTTTTT. Protein product: CASSARVGAPNTGELFF.

This clone was seen only a few times. The chain has TRBV30 and TRBJ1-4; perhaps TRBD1 as D (5 bases). This CDR3 contains 14 residues. V lost 4 bases to trimming and J lost 2 bases, with 11 bases between them. Looked up from germline, CDR1 is GTSNPN and CDR2 is SVGIG (reference sequence). The DNA of the CDR3 is TGTGCCTGGAAGGGACCGGGGACTAATGAAAAACTGTTTTTT. As protein: CAWKGPGTNEKLFF.

This clone came up many times. The J gene is TRBJ2-3, the V gene TRBV9; 7 nucleotides align to TRBD2. Germline CDR1 is SGDLS and CDR2 is YYNGEE. V lost 1 base and J lost 9; bases outside the gene matches: 5. The CDR3 is 13 amino acids. The CDR3 region is CASSVRVGGTQYF. CDR3 nucleotides: TGTGCCAGCAGCGTAAGGGTGGGGGGGACGCAGTATTTT. Drawing the rest from reference TRBV9 and TRBJ2-3, the complete variable domain is DSGVTQTPKHLITATGQRVTLRCSPRSGDLSVYWYQQSLDQGLQFLIQYYNGEERAKGNILERFSAQQFPDLHSELNLSSLELGDSALYFCASSVRVGGTQYFGPGTRLTVL.

As regards this clone: Since a much larger clone is just one base distant, this may be a read error. Other DNA sequences from this sample encode an identical CDR3 as well. CDR3 sequence: CASSKTPSTGTEAFF. The CDR3 DNA is TGCGCCAGCAGCAAAACCCCGTCTACAGGCACTGAAGCTTTCTTT. This chain joins TRBV21-1 and TRBJ1-1; the table assigns TRBD1, which was not confirmed against the DNA. TRBV21-1 corresponds to a pseudogene. This CDR3 comprises 15 residues.

The chain has TRBV5-1 and TRBJ2-1; tentatively, D is TRBD2 (5 bases). This CDR3 spans 15 amino acids. Trimming took off 6 bases at V and 4 bases at J, with 17 bases between the two ends. CDR1 and CDR2 from the germline V gene are SGHRS and YFSETQ. CDR3 nucleotide sequence: TGCGCCAGCACTTTGGCGGGCACTGCGTACAATGAGCAGTTCTTC. Translating it yields CASTLAGTAYNEQFF.

V and J are TRBV28 and TRBJ1-1; D gene unclear. Germline values: CDR1 MDHEN, CDR2 SYDVKM. The CDR3 runs to 14 residues. V shed 8 bases and J shed 4 bases, with 17 bases lying between them. The DNA for the CDR3 is TGTGCCAGCCAGCCGGAGGGCCCCGGCACTGAAGCTTTCTTT. This codes for CASQPEGPGTEAFF.

This clone was observed a few times. The J gene is TRBJ1-1, the V gene TRBV19; D might be TRBD1 (6 bases). This CDR3 comprises 13 residues. In germline, CDR1 is LNHDA, CDR2 SQIVND (reference sequence). The ends were cut back, 8 bases at V and 1 base at J, with 11 bases in the middle. The CDR3 loop reads CASRQVGNTEAFF. The DNA for the CDR3 is TGTGCCAGTCGACAGGTGGGGAACACTGAAGCTTTCTTT.

This clone has just a few counts. The J gene is TRBJ1-1, the V gene TRBV6-6; D is perhaps TRBD1 (6 bases). Germline values: CDR1 MNHNY, CDR2 SVGAGI (reference sequence). This CDR3 contains 13 residues. With 6 bases removed from V and 4 bases from J, the gap between germline ends came to 12 bases. The DNA for the CDR3 is TGTGCCAGCAGCCCCGACAGGTTCACTGAAGCTTTCTTT. It specifies CASSPDRFTEAFF.

In its sample, this clone was seen a few times. This sample includes further DNA sequences coding for the same CDR3. The chain uses TRBV28 and TRBJ1-5; no firm D call. Trimming took off 3 bases at V and 4 bases at J, with 4 bases between the two ends. Germline loops: CDR1 MDHEN, CDR2 SYDVKM. The length of the CDR3 is 12 residues. CDR3: CASSFGNQPQHF. Written as DNA, the CDR3 is TGTGCCAGCAGTTTCGGGAATCAGCCCCAGCATTTT.

The CDR3 loop is CASSPSTSGPGHTTYEQYF. CDR3 sequence (DNA): TGTGCCAGCAGCCCCTCGACTAGCGGACCTGGTCACACCACCTACGAGCAGTACTTC. This chain links TRBV7-9 with TRBJ2-7, with 9 positions matching TRBD2. Germline V CDR1 and CDR2: SEHNR, FQNEAQ (reference sequence). The length of the CDR3 is 19 residues. V was pared by 5 bases and J by 2 bases, with 19 bases of the junction left unmatched. The variable domain in full, completed from reference TRBV7-9 and TRBJ2-7, reads DTGVSQNPRHKITKRGQNVTFRCDPISEHNRLYWYRQTLGQGPEFLTYFQNEAQLEKSRLLSDRFSAERPKGSFSTLEIQRTEQGDSAMYLCASSPSTSGPGHTTYEQYFGPGTRLTVT.

This rearrangement joins TRBV30 to TRBJ2-7; weak D call: TRBD1 (6 bases). CDR1 and CDR2 (germline): GTSNPN, SVGIG (reference sequence). The V end was cut by 3 bases, the J end by 2 bases, with 17 bases between. The CDR3 covers 15 residues. The CDR3: CAWSYTGQGTYEQYF. DNA of the CDR3: TGTGCCTGGAGCTATACGGGACAAGGGACCTACGAGCAGTACTTC.

This clone has a count of ten or more. The chain employs TRBV19 and TRBJ1-1, with D uncertain. The germline gives CDR1 LNHDA, CDR2 SQIVND (reference sequence). The CDR3 runs to 15 residues. The V and J ends lost 0 bases and 4 bases respectively, with 12 bases between them. The CDR3 DNA follows: TGTGCCAGTAGTATAGATGGAAGGGCAGGCACTGAAGCTTTCTTT. Its protein is CASSIDGRAGTEAFF. Full variable domain (remainder filled in from reference TRBV19 and TRBJ1-1): DGGITQSPKYLFRKEGQNVTLSCEQNLNHDAMYWYRQDPGQGLRLIYYSQIVNDFQKGDIAEGYSVSREKKESFPLTVTSAQKNPTAFYLCASSIDGRAGTEAFFGQGTRLTVV.

The sample holds a few counts of this clone. This sample also contains other DNA sequences that code for the same CDR3. V is TRBV6-5 and J is TRBJ1-2, with D possibly matching TRBD1 (6 bases). V gave up 3 bases and J gave up 8 bases, with 13 bases separating them. CDR1 is MNHEY and CDR2 is SVGAGI in the germline V gene. The CDR3 spans 13 residues. Written as DNA, the CDR3 is TGTGCCAGCAGTTATACGGGGGCAGGCGGCTACACCTTC. It encodes CASSYTGAGGYTF.

This chain joins TRBV4-1 and TRBJ2-7; the D is unclear. Germline values: CDR1 MGHRA, CDR2 YSYEKL. CDR3 length: 15 residues. Trimming cost V 1 base and J 1 base, with 11 bases left between them. The CDR3 loop is CASSQGRPFSYEQYF. In DNA form, the CDR3 reads TGCGCCAGCAGCCAAGGCAGACCATTTTCCTACGAGCAGTACTTC.

This clone was detected once. This sequence joins TRBV19 and TRBJ2-4; 9 bases line up with TRBD1. From germline, CDR1 is LNHDA and CDR2 SQIVND (reference sequence). There are 19 residues in the CDR3. The V segment lost 7 bases and the J segment 0 bases; nucleotides outside the gene matches: 16. CDR3 nucleotide sequence: TGTGCCAGTAAAATCGGACAGGGGACCGACAGATTAGCCAAAAACATTCAGTACTTC. Protein: CASKIGQGTDRLAKNIQYF. Full variable domain (remainder filled in from reference TRBV19 and TRBJ2-4): DGGITQSPKYLFRKEGQNVTLSCEQNLNHDAMYWYRQDPGQGLRLIYYSQIVNDFQKGDIAEGYSVSREKKESFPLTVTSAQKNPTAFYLCASKIGQGTDRLAKNIQYFGAGTRLSVL.

V gene TRBV5-1 combines with J gene TRBJ2-2; 9 positions agree with TRBD1. Germline CDR1 is SGHRS and CDR2 is YFSETQ. This CDR3 contains 17 residues. Trimming cost V 0 bases and J 5 bases; bases outside gene matches: 8. The CDR3 DNA reads TGCGCCAGCAGCTTGGAAGTGGGACAGGGAAGTACCGGGGAGCTGTTTTTT. Protein sequence: CASSLEVGQGSTGELFF.

The chain employs TRBV27 and TRBJ2-7; TRBD1 aligns across 7 bases. Looked up from germline, CDR1 is MNHEY and CDR2 is SMNVEV (reference sequence). CDR3 size: 18 residues. V dropped 5 bases and J dropped 0; count of bases not matched to a gene: 16. The chain's CDR3 is CASSPRFTGAKYSYEQYF. The DNA of the CDR3 is TGTGCCAGCAGTCCCCGATTCACAGGGGCGAAATACTCCTACGAGCAGTACTTC.

On this clone itself: This same CDR3 is encoded by further DNA sequences in the sample. This sequence joins TRBV7-3 and TRBJ2-3, with D perhaps matching TRBD1 (5 bases). CDR3 length: 12 amino acids. Germline assignment: CDR1 SGHTA and CDR2 FQGTGA. Trimming removed 4 bases at V and 6 bases at J, with 8 bases between. CDR3 region: CASSSPGDTQYF. The CDR3 DNA follows: TGTGCCAGCAGCTCCCCAGGGGATACGCAGTATTTT. Looking up the rest from reference TRBV7-3 and TRBJ2-3 gives the full variable domain: GAGVSQTPSNKVTEKGKYVELRCDPISGHTALYWYRQSLGQGPEFLIYFQGTGAADDSGLPNDRFFAVRPEGSVSTLKIQRTERGDSAVYLCASSSPGDTQYFGPGTRLTVL.

This clone was counted a single time. Other DNA sequences in the sample encode the same CDR3. The rearrangement joins TRBV18 to TRBJ2-3, with D unclear. Deletions cut 2 bases from V and 0 bases from J, with 3 bases between. Per the germline V gene, CDR1 is KGHSH and CDR2 is LQKENI. The CDR3 covers 13 residues. The CDR3 protein is CASSPASTDTQYF. CDR3 bases: TGTGCCAGCTCACCAGCGAGCACAGATACGCAGTATTTT.

In nucleotides, the CDR3 is TGCGCCAGCTCTCCCGGACAGGGGGCTGGCAATGAGCAGTTCTTC. Translated, it gives CASSPGQGAGNEQFF. The V and J genes are TRBV5-1 and TRBJ2-1; the match to TRBD1 covers 11 bases. The CDR3 is made up of 15 amino acids. The germline CDR1 and CDR2 sequences are SGHRS and YFSETQ. The V gene end was trimmed by 7 bases and the J gene end by 6 bases; junction bases not matched to a gene: 9.

V is TRBV19 and J is TRBJ2-1, with 7 positions matching TRBD1. The trim removed 5 bases at V and 3 bases at J, leaving 10 bases unmatched. CDR3 length: 16 amino acids. Germline V gives CDR1 LNHDA, CDR2 SQIVND (reference sequence). The DNA of the CDR3 is TGTGCCAGTAGTCCGGGGTCGGGACAGCTCTACAATGAGCAGTTCTTC. Amino acid sequence: CASSPGSGQLYNEQFF.

The chain employs TRBV19 and TRBJ1-2; 9 bases agree with TRBD1. Trimming cost V 6 bases and J 3 bases; bases outside gene matches: 8. The length of the CDR3 is 15 residues. Germline CDR1 reads LNHDA; CDR2 reads SQIVND (reference sequence). CDR3 amino acids: CASSETGGDHYGYTF. The CDR3 bases are TGTGCCAGTAGCGAGACAGGGGGAGATCACTATGGCTACACCTTC.

The J gene is TRBJ2-7, the V gene TRBV5-1, with D possibly matching TRBD2 (5 bases). Germline CDR1 reads SGHRS; CDR2 reads YFSETQ. CDR3 length: 14 residues. Trimming left V 4 bases short and J 3 bases short, with 14 bases between. The CDR3 protein is CASSAYNSGYEQYF. The CDR3 DNA reads TGCGCCAGCAGCGCCTATAACAGCGGCTACGAGCAGTACTTC.

J is TRBJ2-1 and V is TRBV10-3, with D tentatively TRBD2 (5 bases). Trimming removed 10 bases at V and 1 base at J, with 14 bases between. Looked up from germline, CDR1 is ENHRY and CDR2 is SYGVKD. The CDR3 totals 14 residues. CDR3 in amino acids: CATLGGPSYNEQFF. CDR3 bases: TGTGCCACCTTAGGCGGGCCGTCCTACAATGAGCAGTTCTTC.